Detailed here is one T cell receptor (beta chain). Its matching antigen is unknown. The data stem from a study of early T cells in non-severe SARS-CoV-2 infection. Notes on the study in general: CD4 and private specificities were missed by VDJdb matching, which favored anti-spike CD8 responses.

Individual cDNA molecules were tagged with unique molecular identifiers. Each CDR3 protein is one row after TCRdb ran MiXCR on the 5' RACE reads. The sample records about 22,000 distinct CDR3 sequences, approximately 5% being singletons. Deletions cut 0 bases from V and 4 bases from J, with 8 bases between. This CDR3 region has 14 residues. CDR1 and CDR2 from the germline V gene are SGDLS and YYNGEE. The chain is built from TRBV9 and TRBJ2-1; D is unclear. Specimen: whole blood. The source is an adult who was a healthcare worker with PCR-confirmed SARS-CoV-2 infection or an uninfected control (not recorded which). CDR3: CASSVEDAYNEQFF. The CDR3 nucleotides are TGTGCCAGCAGCGTAGAGGACGCATACAATGAGCAGTTCTTC.